Sequencing of this TCR beta chain was carried out in a study of T cells in narcolepsy. Findings of the study overall: Some memory CD4+ repertoires had no autoreactive clone sequences. HCRT-specific and TRIB2-specific autoreactive clonotypes appeared among same-patient CSF and blood CD4+ clonotypes. Autoreactive clonotypes reportedly recurred in blood of same and different patients, not controls.

Data came from immunoSEQ multiplex PCR; TCRdb stores just in-frame clones and leaves some out. The data hold 25,000 to 30,000 clones, with roughly four fifths observed a single time. The CDR3 is 14 amino acids. Trimming stripped 7 bases from V and 7 bases from J, with 20 bases between. CDR1 is LNHDA, CDR2 SQIVND, per germline (reference sequence). This clone appeared a single time. Antigen: not known. The TCR comes from a human donor with narcolepsy. This chain connects TRBV19 to TRBJ2-7; D may be TRBD1 or TRBD2 (5 bases each). The specimen was CD45RA- memory CD4+ T cells from PBMCs. The CDR3 DNA reads TGTGCCAGTAACCGGGACGGTGCCGGTCGGGAGCAGTACTTC. Translation gives CASNRDGAGREQYF.